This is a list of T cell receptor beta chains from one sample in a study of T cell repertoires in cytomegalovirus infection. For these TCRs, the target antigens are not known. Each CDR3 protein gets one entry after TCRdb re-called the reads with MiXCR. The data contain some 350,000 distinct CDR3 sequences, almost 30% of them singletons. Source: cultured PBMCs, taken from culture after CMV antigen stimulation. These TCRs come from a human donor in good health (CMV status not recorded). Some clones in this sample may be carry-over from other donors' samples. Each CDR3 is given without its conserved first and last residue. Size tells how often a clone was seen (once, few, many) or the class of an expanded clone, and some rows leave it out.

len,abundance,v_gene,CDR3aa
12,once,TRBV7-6,ASSFNRVDYGYT
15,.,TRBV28,ASSLGPGGNSNQPQH
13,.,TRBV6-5,ASSYREGLNTEAF
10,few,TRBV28,ASSLGQTEAF
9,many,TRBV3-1,ASSLLYEQY
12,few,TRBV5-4,ASSQGTFLYEQY
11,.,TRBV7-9,ASSLMSQDGYT
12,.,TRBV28,ASSLRAGGDTQY
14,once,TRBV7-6,ASSPPPRPTNEKLF
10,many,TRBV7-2,ASSRVSYEQY
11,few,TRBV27,ASSLFRDSEAF
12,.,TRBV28,ASSFWGNEQPQH
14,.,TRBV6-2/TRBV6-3,ASSYGPHRAAYEQY
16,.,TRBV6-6,ASSAGTGAYLMNTEAF